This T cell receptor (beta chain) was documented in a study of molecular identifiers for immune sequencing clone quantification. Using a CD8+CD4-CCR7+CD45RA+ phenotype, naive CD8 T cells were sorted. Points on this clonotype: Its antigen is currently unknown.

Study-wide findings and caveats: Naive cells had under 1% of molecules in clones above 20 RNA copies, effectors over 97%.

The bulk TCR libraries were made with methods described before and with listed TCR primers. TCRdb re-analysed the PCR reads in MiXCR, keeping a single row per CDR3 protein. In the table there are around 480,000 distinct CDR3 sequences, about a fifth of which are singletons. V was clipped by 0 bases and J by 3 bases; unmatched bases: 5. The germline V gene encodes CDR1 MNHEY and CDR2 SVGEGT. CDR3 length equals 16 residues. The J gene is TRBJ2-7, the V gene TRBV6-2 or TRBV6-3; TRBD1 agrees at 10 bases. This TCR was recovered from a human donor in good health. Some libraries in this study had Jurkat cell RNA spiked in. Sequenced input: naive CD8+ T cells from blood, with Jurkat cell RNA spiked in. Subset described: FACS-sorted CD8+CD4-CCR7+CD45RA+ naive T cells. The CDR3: CASSYSMWTGGYEQYF. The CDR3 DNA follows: TGTGCCAGCAGTTACTCTATGTGGACAGGGGGCTACGAGCAGTACTTC.